A single sample is the source of the 10 T cell receptor beta chains below, sequenced in a study of T cell responses to AZD1222 COVID-19 vaccine. Profiling relied on immunoSEQ multiplex PCR, and the TCRdb table lists in-frame clones only, not all of them. The profile shows approximately 120,000 clones, nearly 90% of them singletons. Source: peripheral blood, taken 28 days after the second AZD1222 dose. The receptors originated from an adult who received the AZD1222 COVID-19 vaccine.

Note on this clone: Germline and junction disagree at one end, which may indicate a read error. The chain links TRBV12-5 to TRBJ2-7; tentatively, D is TRBD1 or TRBD2 (5 bases each). The CDR3 length is 8 residues. CDR1 and CDR2 from the germline V gene are LGHNT and FRNRAP. The CDR3 coding sequence is TGTGCTAGTGGCCCAGGGAGCTTC. This gives the protein CASGPGSF.

The genes are TRBV5-1 and TRBJ1-1; 7 bases are shared with TRBD1. V gave up 2 bases and J gave up 5 bases; unmatched junction bases: 3. Germline V gene sequence: CDR1 SGHRS, CDR2 YFSETQ. This CDR3 has 13 amino acids. The CDR3: CASSFDRVTEAFF. CDR3 DNA sequence: TGCGCCAGCAGCTTTGACAGGGTTACTGAAGCTTTCTTT.

The genes are TRBV4-1 and TRBJ2-6; 7 bases line up with TRBD1. The V and J ends lost 0 bases and 4 bases, in that order; junction bases with no gene match: 3. The CDR3 consists of 16 residues. CDR1 and CDR2 from the germline V gene are MGHRA and YSYEKL. As DNA, the CDR3 is TGCGCCAGCAGCCAAGATCCGGGACAGGGGGCCAACGTCCTGACTTTC. It is translated as CASSQDPGQGANVLTF.

This sequence joins TRBV5-1 and TRBJ2-1, with 7 positions matching TRBD1. Trimming removed 5 bases from V and 6 bases from J; junction bases left unmatched: 5. The CDR3 runs to 13 residues. The germline CDR1 and CDR2 sequences are SGHRS and YFSETQ. The DNA of the CDR3 is TGCGCCAGCAGTAACAGGGGAATCAATGAGCAGTTCTTC. Encoded protein: CASSNRGINEQFF.

The V and J genes are TRBV27 and TRBJ1-1; D perhaps matches TRBD1 (6 bases). V lost 2 bases to trimming and J lost 0 bases, with 16 bases between them. The germline CDR1 and CDR2 sequences are MNHEY and SMNVEV (reference sequence). The CDR3 extends over 17 amino acids. CDR3 in DNA: TGTGCCAGCAGTTTAGCCCCCAGGAGGGGGATGAACACTGAAGCTTTCTTT. It encodes CASSLAPRRGMNTEAFF.

This CDR3 reads CASSPQGSNTEAFF. DNA of the CDR3: TGTGCCAGCAGCCCGCAGGGCTCGAACACTGAAGCTTTCTTT. The chain is built from TRBV25-1 and TRBJ1-1; tentatively, D is TRBD1 (5 bases). With 6 bases removed from V and 1 base from J, the gap between germline ends came to 12 bases. CDR1 is MGHDK, CDR2 SYGVNS, per germline. There are 14 residues in the CDR3.

The chain is built from TRBV7-2 and TRBJ2-3, with unresolved D. V lost 2 bases to trimming and J lost 4 bases, with 19 bases between them. Germline CDR1 and CDR2: SGHTA and FQGNSA. This CDR3 spans 17 amino acids. CDR3 DNA sequence: TGTGCCAGCAGCTTATCCCCTACCTCCCCTCCGGCAGATACGCAGTATTTT. Its protein product is CASSLSPTSPPADTQYF.

The chain links TRBV18 to TRBJ1-6; 9 bases line up with TRBD1. The CDR3 is made up of 14 amino acids. The germline V gene encodes CDR1 KGHSH and CDR2 LQKENI. V was clipped by 4 bases and J by 8 bases; unmatched bases: 3. CDR3 protein: CASSRRQGDSPLHF. The CDR3 DNA reads as TGTGCCAGCTCACGCCGACAGGGGGATTCACCCCTCCACTTT.

V gene TRBV4-2 combines with J gene TRBJ1-1, with D unresolved. V lost 0 bases and J lost 3, with 5 bases in between. This CDR3 region has 13 residues. Per the germline V gene, CDR1 is LGHNA and CDR2 is YNFKEQ. In DNA form, the CDR3 reads TGTGCCAGCAGCCAAGATACAGACACTGAAGCTTTCTTT. Its translation: CASSQDTDTEAFF.

The chain joins TRBV24-1 to TRBJ1-5, with D possibly being TRBD1 (5 bases). V was trimmed by 3 bases and J by 1 base, leaving 18 bases between them. The germline V gene has CDR1 KGHDR and CDR2 SFDVKD. This CDR3 region has 18 residues. The CDR3 DNA sequence: TGTGCCACCAGTGATCCCCGACGGGGCGCATTGAGCAATCAGCCCCAGCATTTT. This codes for CATSDPRRGALSNQPQHF.